These 2 T cell receptor beta chains share one sample of origin, sequenced in a study of type 1 regulatory T cells. TCRdb re-analysed the reads in MiXCR, keeping a single row per CDR3 protein. This table has roughly 25,000 distinct CDR3 sequences, roughly two thirds appearing once. Their antigen targets remain unknown. Sequenced sample: cultured T cells, either the whole culture or a sorted T cell fraction (not recorded which). The subset: Tr1-enriched cell product generated in vitro against host alloantigens. The receptors derive from a human donor in good health.

V gene TRBV6-4 combines with J gene TRBJ2-1; the match to TRBD2 covers 8 bases. The CDR3 runs to 16 residues. V was pared by 6 bases and J by 0 bases, with 7 bases of the junction left unmatched. Germline values: CDR1 MRHNA, CDR2 SNTAGT. CDR3 region: CASSVQGTSSYNEQFF. The CDR3 DNA follows: TGTGCCAGCAGCGTTCAAGGGACTAGCTCCTACAATGAGCAGTTCTTC.

The J gene is TRBJ2-2, the V gene TRBV4-3; 11 bases are shared with TRBD2. CDR1 is LGHNA and CDR2 is YSLEER in the germline V gene. The CDR3 contains 18 residues. V lost 2 bases and J lost 4; bases outside the gene matches: 9. CDR3 bases: TGCGCCAGCAGCCAACTAATAGCGGGAGGGTCGGGCACCGGGGAGCTGTTTTTT. It translates to CASSQLIAGGSGTGELFF.